Presented here are 4 T cell receptor beta chains from one specimen sequenced in a study of OX40 agonist ivuxolimab in advanced cancers. The assay was immunoSEQ multiplex PCR, and TCRdb's table has in-frame clones only and misses some. The sample lists around 80,000 clones, approximately 84% occurring once. Source: CD4+ or CD8+ T cells sorted from blood, taken in a trial of the OX40 agonist ivuxolimab. The receptors were gathered from an adult with an advanced solid tumor such as melanoma, head and neck, liver or kidney cancer.

This chain connects TRBV14 to TRBJ1-2; TRBD1 is a possible D gene (5 bases). Germline-derived CDR1 and CDR2 are SGHDN and FVKESK. The CDR3 contains 16 residues. The V gene lost 3 bases and the J gene lost 0 bases, with 14 bases spanning the gap. The CDR3 DNA is TGTGCCAGCAGCCAGGGATCCTGGGGCGCTAACTATGGCTACACCTTC. It is translated as CASSQGSWGANYGYTF. The full variable domain, its missing parts supplied by reference TRBV14 and TRBJ1-2, is EAGVTQFPSHSVIEKGQTVTLRCDPISGHDNLYWYRRVMGKEIKFLLHFVKESKQDESGMPNNRFLAERTGGTYSTLKVQPAELEDSGVYFCASSQGSWGANYGYTFGSGTRLTVV.

For the CDR3, the DNA is TGTGCCAGCAGCTGGGGGACAGCGAACACTGAAGCTTTCTTT. Amino acids: CASSWGTANTEAFF. The V call is TRBV5-6, the J call TRBJ1-1, with TRBD1 matching 7 bases. V trimming: 3 bases; J trimming: 1 base; junction bases outside the gene matches: 3. Germline values: CDR1 SGHDT, CDR2 YYEEEE. The CDR3 runs to 14 residues.

This clone came up once. The chain combines TRBV6-1 with TRBJ1-1; D gene unclear. CDR1 and CDR2 (germline): MNHNS, SASEGT. This CDR3 comprises 15 residues. Trimming cost V 3 bases and J 4 bases, with 15 bases left between them. In DNA form, the CDR3 reads TGTGCCAGCAGTGAGATCGGGAATCCCAGCACTGAAGCTTTCTTT. Translated, it gives CASSEIGNPSTEAFF.

The CDR3 bases are TGTGCCATCAGTGATAGGGGGGGACACTTCGAAGGCCAGTACTTC. Translating gives CAISDRGGHFEGQYF. The chain combines TRBV10-3 with TRBJ2-7; the D gene is possibly TRBD2 (7 bases). CDR1 and CDR2 from the germline V gene are ENHRY and SYGVKD. This CDR3 has 15 amino acids. The V gene lost 3 bases and the J gene lost 10 bases, with 22 bases spanning the gap.